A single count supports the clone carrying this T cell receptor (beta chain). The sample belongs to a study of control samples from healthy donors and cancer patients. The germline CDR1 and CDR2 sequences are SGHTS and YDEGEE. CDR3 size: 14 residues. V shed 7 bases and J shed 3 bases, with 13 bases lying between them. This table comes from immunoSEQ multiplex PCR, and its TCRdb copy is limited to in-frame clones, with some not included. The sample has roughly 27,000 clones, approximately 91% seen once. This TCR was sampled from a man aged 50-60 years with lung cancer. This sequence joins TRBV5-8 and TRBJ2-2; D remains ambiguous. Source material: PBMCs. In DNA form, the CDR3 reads TGTGCCAGCGGCAGGAGTTTACACACCGGGGAGCTGTTTTTT. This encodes CASGRSLHTGELFF.